Below are 31 T cell receptor beta chains sequenced from a single sample in a study of identical twins. TCRdb independently ran MiXCR on the 5' RACE reads; one entry per CDR3 protein. The sample includes roughly 540,000 distinct CDR3 sequences, 20% to 25% of them seen just once. These data also featured in a second study, about T cells expressing NK-cell markers.

Sequencing input: CD4+ T cells sorted from blood. The source of these receptors is a woman younger than 30 in good health.

Only a few counts were recorded for this clonotype. The chain uses TRBV5-1 and TRBJ1-2, with TRBD1 matching 10 bases. The CDR3 runs to 14 residues. Germline V gene sequence: CDR1 SGHRS, CDR2 YFSETQ. V was clipped by 2 bases and J by 3 bases; unmatched bases: 1. The CDR3 DNA follows: TGCGCCAGCAGCTTCGGGACAGGGGACTATGGCTACACCTTC. The encoded protein is CASSFGTGDYGYTF.

Only one count was recorded for this clonotype. The CDR3 sequence: CSASLGVGDTEAFF. Written as DNA, the CDR3 is TGCAGTGCTAGTTTGGGGGTTGGAGACACTGAAGCTTTCTTT. The chain uses TRBV20-1 and TRBJ1-1, with D tentatively TRBD1 (5 bases). In germline, CDR1 is DFQATT, CDR2 SNEGSKA (reference sequence). The CDR3 extends over 14 amino acids. Trimming shortened V by 3 bases and J by 3 bases, and 14 bases separated the two germline ends.

In this sample, this clonotype turned up a few times. The chain couples TRBV7-2 to TRBJ2-4, with 7 bases matching TRBD2. Germline V CDR1 and CDR2: SGHTA, FQGNSA. The CDR3 has 17 amino acids. V shed 5 bases, J shed 6 bases, and the junction held 16 bases outside the gene matches. This CDR3 is CASSLGSLGGPGNIQYF. DNA for the CDR3: TGTGCCAGCAGCCTCGGATCTCTGGGAGGGCCCGGAAACATTCAGTACTTC.

This chain joins TRBV7-8 and TRBJ2-3; TRBD2 might be the D (7 bases). There are 18 residues in the CDR3. V lost 3 bases and J lost 0, with 19 bases in between. CDR1 and CDR2 from the germline V gene are SGHVS and FQNEAQ. The CDR3 bases are TGTGCCAGCAGCTTTCTGGGAGGGGGACTTGCTAGCACAGATACGCAGTATTTT. It translates to CASSFLGGGLASTDTQYF.

This chain uses TRBV29-1 with TRBJ2-3; D might be TRBD1 (6 bases). V was cut by 7 bases and J by 4 bases, with 6 bases left in between. Germline loops: CDR1 SQVTM, CDR2 ANQGSEA. This CDR3 has 10 amino acids. The chain's CDR3 is CSGGPDTQYF. CDR3 bases: TGCAGCGGGGGGCCAGATACGCAGTATTTT.

V usage is TRBV2 and J usage is TRBJ2-7; D is unresolved. Trimming removed 4 bases from V and 5 bases from J, with 6 bases in between. The CDR3 totals 11 residues. CDR1 is SNHLY, CDR2 FYNNEI, per germline. The CDR3 coding sequence is TGTGCCAGCAGTGCTCTGGACGAGCAGTACTTC. Protein product: CASSALDEQYF.

This clonotype was seen more than once but under ten times. J is TRBJ2-7 and V is TRBV2; tentatively, D is TRBD2 (5 bases). Per germline, CDR1 SNHLY and CDR2 FYNNEI. V lost 6 bases, J lost 3 bases, and 12 bases lay in between. This CDR3 has 13 amino acids. CDR3 DNA sequence: TGTGCCAGCAGGGACGGAGGACTCTACGAGCAGTACTTC. Protein product: CASRDGGLYEQYF.

This clonotype showed up just a few times. This chain connects TRBV20-1 to TRBJ1-2, with D possibly TRBD1 on 6 matching bases. Germline V gene data show CDR1 as DFQATT and CDR2 as SNEGSKA (reference sequence). Trimming left V 4 bases short and J 5 bases short, with 14 bases between. This CDR3 has 13 amino acids. The CDR3 DNA reads as TGCAGTGCTAAGAAGGGGGGGAGTTATGGCTACACCTTC. Encoded protein: CSAKKGGSYGYTF.

The table lists this clonotype with a few counts. This chain links TRBV2 with TRBJ1-6, with TRBD1 identical over 7 bases. The CDR3 runs 16 residues. V trimming: 8 bases; J trimming: 6 bases; junction bases outside the gene matches: 13. Germline CDR1 is SNHLY and CDR2 is FYNNEI. The CDR3 loop is CASGKQGLATNSPLHF. CDR3 coding DNA: TGTGCCAGCGGGAAACAGGGGCTCGCTACTAATTCACCCCTCCACTTT.

This clonotype came up a few times. The gene calls are TRBV5-4 and TRBJ2-2; tentative D call: TRBD1 (6 bases). From germline, CDR1 is SGHNT and CDR2 YYREEE (reference sequence). The ends were cut back, 1 base at V and 5 bases at J, with 12 bases in the middle. The CDR3 consists of 15 residues. The CDR3 sequence: CASSLPQGSTGELFF. The CDR3 DNA reads TGTGCCAGCAGCTTGCCGCAGGGGAGTACCGGGGAGCTGTTTTTT.

The chain is built from TRBV6-5 and TRBJ2-7; 7 bases fit TRBD1. Germline V gives CDR1 MNHEY, CDR2 SVGAGI. CDR3 length equals 15 residues. With V trimmed by 2 bases and J by 2 bases, 6 bases remained unmatched. The CDR3 DNA follows: TGTGCCAGCAGTTACGGGTGGGACAGAACCTACGAGCAGTACTTC. Translation: CASSYGWDRTYEQYF.

This clonotype showed up just a few times. The chain employs TRBV6-1 and TRBJ1-5; D is unclear. Germline V CDR1 and CDR2: MNHNS, SASEGT. The CDR3 runs 13 residues. V was trimmed by 6 bases and J by 6 bases, leaving 12 bases between them. This chain's CDR3 is CASRSQSGQPQHF. Written as DNA, the CDR3 is TGTGCCAGCAGATCCCAATCCGGTCAGCCCCAGCATTTT.

This clonotype came up many times. V usage is TRBV20-1 and J usage is TRBJ2-7; 7 nucleotides align to TRBD1. The V gene's germline CDR1 is DFQATT and CDR2 SNEGSKA (reference sequence). V was pared by 7 bases and J by 4 bases, with 13 bases of the junction left unmatched. There are 14 residues in the CDR3. The CDR3 sequence is CSVGEQGPFYEQYF. In DNA, the CDR3 is TGCAGTGTGGGGGAACAGGGGCCTTTTTACGAGCAGTACTTC.

This clonotype has only a few counts. The chain is built from TRBV20-1 and TRBJ2-7; TRBD2 matches 8 bases. The length of the CDR3 is 15 residues. Germline CDR1 DFQATT, CDR2 SNEGSKA (reference sequence). With 6 bases clipped from V and 2 bases from J, the junction kept 12 bases outside the gene matches. CDR3 nucleotides: TGCAGTGCGATAGGATCGGAGCGGGGGACCTACGAGCAGTACTTC. Protein: CSAIGSERGTYEQYF.

This clonotype showed up just a few times. V gene TRBV6-5 combines with J gene TRBJ1-5; TRBD1 matches at 8 bases. This CDR3 contains 15 residues. Germline assignment: CDR1 MNHEY and CDR2 SVGAGI. With 0 bases clipped from V and 2 bases from J, the junction kept 0 bases outside the gene matches. The CDR3 sequence is CASSYSTGGNQPQHF. In nucleotides, the CDR3 is TGTGCCAGCAGTTACTCGACAGGGGGCAATCAGCCCCAGCATTTT.

This clonotype was seen ten or more times. This chain links TRBV29-1 with TRBJ2-3, with D perhaps matching TRBD1 (6 bases). CDR1 is SQVTM and CDR2 is ANQGSEA in the germline V gene. V dropped 6 bases and J dropped 0 bases, with 7 bases sitting between them. The CDR3 is 12 amino acids. CDR3 nucleotide sequence: TGCAGCGTAGGACAGAGCACAGATACGCAGTATTTT. Translated, it gives CSVGQSTDTQYF.

This clonotype was observed many times. This chain uses TRBV10-3 with TRBJ2-3; unclear D gene. There are 14 residues in the CDR3. Germline V gene lookup returns CDR1 ENHRY and CDR2 SYGVKD. V was trimmed by 6 bases and J by 2 bases, leaving 12 bases between them. The CDR3 spells CAIRRSDDTDTQYF. For the CDR3, the DNA is TGTGCCATCAGGAGGTCCGATGACACAGATACGCAGTATTTT.

V is TRBV11-3 and J is TRBJ2-1; D not certain. The germline V gene encodes CDR1 SGHNT and CDR2 YENEEA. The CDR3 has 14 amino acids. Trimming shortened V by 3 bases and J by 7 bases, and 13 bases separated the two germline ends. The CDR3 loop is CASSFKGSRNEQFF. CDR3 in DNA: TGTGCCAGCAGCTTTAAAGGCAGTAGGAATGAGCAGTTCTTC.

This clonotype was seen a few times. The J gene is TRBJ2-4, the V gene TRBV12-3 or TRBV12-4, with 9 positions matching TRBD2. V shed 3 bases, J shed 6 bases, and the junction held 6 bases outside the gene matches. The CDR3 totals 15 residues. The CDR3 protein is CASSFGGGAGNIQYF. The CDR3 bases are TGTGCCAGCAGTTTTGGCGGGGGGGCTGGAAACATTCAGTACTTC.

The chain recombines TRBV20-1 with TRBJ1-1; D may be TRBD1 (6 bases). CDR1 and CDR2 from the germline V gene are DFQATT and SNEGSKA (reference sequence). Trimming cost V 7 bases and J 1 base, with 7 bases left between them. CDR3 length: 11 residues. CDR3 nucleotides: TGCAGTGGGGGGGCGAACACTGAAGCTTTCTTT. This gives the protein CSGGANTEAFF.

The CDR3 is CASSYLGHGEKLFF. The CDR3 DNA follows: TGTGCCAGCAGTTACTTGGGACATGGTGAAAAACTGTTTTTT. The chain recombines TRBV6-5 with TRBJ1-4, with D possibly matching TRBD1 (6 bases). This CDR3 is built from 14 residues. Trimming took 1 base from V and 7 from J, leaving 10 bases between them. Germline V lookup: CDR1 MNHEY, CDR2 SVGAGI.

The rearrangement uses TRBV20-1 and TRBJ2-1; 8 nucleotides match TRBD2. The length of the CDR3 is 15 residues. Trimming at V came to 6 bases and at J to 3 bases, leaving 10 bases not matched to a gene. CDR1 is DFQATT, CDR2 SNEGSKA, per germline (reference sequence). The CDR3 DNA reads as TGCAGTGCCACCCCCTGGCGGGAGGACTACAATGAGCAGTTCTTC. Translating gives CSATPWREDYNEQFF.

The CDR3 coding sequence is TGCGCCAGTTGCCGACAGGGGGAGGATGGCGAGCAGTACTTC. The encoded protein is CASCRQGEDGEQYF. The gene calls are TRBV5-1 and TRBJ2-7; 9 bases map to TRBD1. Germline CDR1 and CDR2: SGHRS and YFSETQ. The V gene end was trimmed by 8 bases and the J gene end by 6 bases; junction bases not matched to a gene: 12. This CDR3 has 14 amino acids.

This chain uses TRBV10-2 with TRBJ2-5; the D is unclear. Trimming took off 5 bases at V and 2 bases at J, with 9 bases between the two ends. Per the germline V gene, CDR1 is WSHSY and CDR2 is SAAADI. The CDR3 totals 13 residues. CDR3 sequence reads: CASSRRKQETQYF. CDR3 sequence (DNA): TGCGCCAGCAGTCGCCGTAAGCAAGAGACCCAGTACTTC.

This clonotype was recorded a few times. CDR3: CASSVSASTTSGGNEQFF. The CDR3, as DNA: TGTGCCAGCAGCGTATCCGCTAGTACTACTAGCGGGGGAAATGAGCAGTTCTTC. The V gene is TRBV9, the J gene TRBJ2-1, with TRBD2 identical over 11 bases. J gave up 7 bases and V 1 base, and 13 bases lay outside the gene matches. The length of the CDR3 is 18 residues. CDR1 is SGDLS, CDR2 YYNGEE, per germline.

This clonotype was counted at least ten times. V gene TRBV20-1 combines with J gene TRBJ2-7; the D is unclear. The germline V gene has CDR1 DFQATT and CDR2 SNEGSKA (reference sequence). The V and J ends lost 1 base and 2 bases respectively, with 6 bases between them. The CDR3 has 12 amino acids. CDR3 DNA: TGCAGTGCTAGAGGTTCCCCCTACGAGCAGTACTTC. It is translated as CSARGSPYEQYF.

This clonotype came up a few times. The chain recombines TRBV18 with TRBJ2-7, with D tentatively TRBD1 (6 bases). V dropped 3 bases and J dropped 4 bases, with 16 bases sitting between them. There are 15 residues in the CDR3. Per the germline V gene, CDR1 is KGHSH and CDR2 is LQKENI. CDR3 region: CASSPSRGHRYEQYF. CDR3 bases: TGTGCCAGCTCACCGTCTAGGGGACATCGGTACGAGCAGTACTTC.

There are a few counts of this clonotype. V and J are TRBV6-2 or TRBV6-3 and TRBJ2-2; D gene unclear. The CDR3 consists of 16 residues. CDR1 is MNHEY, CDR2 SVGEGT, per germline. Trimming left V 6 bases short and J 0 bases short, with 14 bases between. CDR3 sequence reads: CASSAERLANTGELFF. The CDR3 DNA sequence: TGTGCCAGCAGCGCCGAAAGACTGGCGAACACCGGGGAGCTGTTTTTT.

This chain uses TRBV6-5 with TRBJ1-1, with a possible D match to TRBD1 (5 bases). The V end was cut by 4 bases, the J end by 11 bases, with 17 bases between. Germline lookup yields CDR1 MNHEY and CDR2 SVGAGI. CDR3 length: 13 amino acids. CDR3 nucleotides: TGTGCCAGCAGTTCGGGTTTCGGGGGGAGCGCTTTCTTT. Its protein is CASSSGFGGSAFF.

The chain joins TRBV5-1 to TRBJ2-7; TRBD1 aligns across 9 bases. V lost 2 bases and J lost 7; bases outside the gene matches: 10. Germline values: CDR1 SGHRS, CDR2 YFSETQ. The CDR3 covers 15 residues. The CDR3 region has the DNA TGCGCCAGCAGCTTCGGGACAGGGATTATTAGTGAGCAGTACTTC. The encoded protein is CASSFGTGIISEQYF.

This clonotype came up a few times. A read error may produce the germline difference seen at one junction end. The V gene is TRBV29-1, the J gene TRBJ2-1; D could derive from TRBD1 or TRBD2 (5 bases each). Germline CDR1 reads SQVTM; CDR2 reads ANQGSEA. CDR3 length equals 11 residues. CDR3: CSVSSGRGEIF. The CDR3 DNA sequence: TGCAGCGTTTCCTCGGGAAGGGGCGAGATCTTC.